The present TCR beta chain was sequenced within a study of post-analysis software for immune sequencing data. Study-level background: Patients had relapsing-remitting, secondary progressive or progressive-relapsing multiple sclerosis; some lacked subtype. Study-level findings and limits: People with multiple sclerosis had a significantly lower normalized Chao1 diversity than controls did. Same-batch preparations were strongly co-clustered by F measure. TRBV segments more frequent in patients than in controls numbered roughly 5 and included TRBV5-6, TRBV5-1 and TRBV20-1.

Unique molecular identifiers featured in each of the TCR beta cDNA libraries. There were roughly 0.85 to 11 million T cells, and 510,000 or so cDNA molecules came from them. TCRdb redid the calling of the PCR reads with MiXCR, one entry per CDR3 protein. The data contain roughly 430,000 distinct CDR3 sequences, less than 40% of them singletons. The CDR3 sequence is 13 residues long. The V and J ends lost 5 bases and 2 bases respectively, with 9 bases between them. Germline CDR1 MNHNS, CDR2 SASEGT. About this clonotype itself: Its antigen is unknown.

The clonotype originates from a girl aged 2-10 years with multiple sclerosis. The genes are TRBV6-1 and TRBJ1-1; D perhaps matches TRBD1 (6 bases). What was sequenced was blood. In nucleotides, the CDR3 is TGTGCCAGCAGTAAGGACAGAAACACTGAAGCTTTCTTT. Translating it yields CASSKDRNTEAFF.